These T cell receptor beta chains were read from a single sample in a study of tumor-infiltrating lymphocytes in primary liver carcinoma. One entry per CDR3 protein results from TCRdb running MiXCR on the multiplex PCR reads. The data hold about 96,000 distinct CDR3 sequences, with less than 75% observed a single time. The sequencing input was tumor-adjacent normal liver tissue. Receptor source: a man aged 40-49 years with primary liver carcinoma and hepatitis B virus infection. Both conserved end residues are part of each CDR3. Fields, in order: J gene, V gene, D gene, clone size, CDR3 protein, CDR3 DNA. The D gene is left open where the match is weak. Size is stated for part of the rows, as once, few or many counts, or as a class when the clone is expanded.

J: TRBJ2-5
V: TRBV7-3
D: NA
size: few
CDR3: CASSLQGGFQETQYF
DNA: TGTGCCAGCAGCTTACAGGGCGGATTCCAAGAGACCCAGTACTTC

J: TRBJ2-1
V: TRBV29-1
D: NA
size: NA
CDR3: CSVEDPGIAYNEQFF
DNA: TGCAGCGTCGAAGATCCCGGGATCGCCTACAATGAGCAGTTCTTC

J: TRBJ2-7
V: TRBV29-1
D: TRBD1
size: NA
CDR3: CSAVTLGQGVNKQYF
DNA: TGCAGCGCTGTCACCCTTGGACAGGGGGTCAACAAACAGTACTTC

J: TRBJ2-1
V: TRBV6-5
D: TRBD2
size: many
CDR3: CASSVLAGSYNEQFF
DNA: TGTGCCAGCAGTGTACTAGCGGGATCCTACAATGAGCAGTTCTTC

J: TRBJ2-5
V: TRBV4-1
D: NA
size: NA
CDR3: CASSQDLRQEGTQHF
DNA: TGCGCCAGCAGCCAAGATTTGCGGCAAGAAGGGACCCAGCACTTC

J: TRBJ2-3
V: TRBV4-1
D: TRBD1
size: NA
CDR3: CATRRSAGTDTRYF
DNA: TGCGCCACCCGAAGGTCGGCAGGGACAGATACGCGCTATTTT

J: TRBJ2-7
V: TRBV11-2
D: NA
size: NA
CDR3: CTSSLRQDIRHEEYF
DNA: TGTACCAGCAGCTTGAGACAGGATATCCGCCACGAGGAGTACTTC

J: TRBJ2-6
V: TRBV6-5
D: NA
size: NA
CDR3: CASSFSGSSGANVMTF
DNA: TGTGCCAGCAGTTTCTCAGGCAGCTCTGGGGCCAACGTCATGACTTTC

J: TRBJ2-7
V: TRBV7-8
D: TRBD2
size: NA
CDR3: CANSLELAGNSYEQYF
DNA: TGTGCCAACAGCTTAGAACTAGCGGGTAACTCCTATGAGCAGTACTTC

J: TRBJ1-2
V: TRBV20-1
D: TRBD1
size: NA
CDR3: CSALQGANYGYTF
DNA: TGCAGTGCTTTACAGGGGGCTAACTATGGCTACACCTTC

J: TRBJ1-5
V: TRBV28
D: TRBD1
size: NA
CDR3: CARPPDPGGNQPQHF
DNA: TGTGCCAGGCCTCCGGATCCAGGGGGCAATCAGCCCCAACATTTT

J: TRBJ1-1
V: TRBV13
D: NA
size: NA
CDR3: CASNFMGRRNTKAFF
DNA: TGTGCCAGCAACTTCATGGGGCGGAGGAACACTAAAGCTTTCTTT

J: TRBJ1-2
V: TRBV29-1
D: NA
size: NA
CDR3: CNVARQDRYTF
DNA: TGCAACGTTGCCCGACAGGACCGCTACACCTTC

J: TRBJ2-1
V: TRBV15
D: TRBD2
size: NA
CDR3: CATSRDQEAGVGHEQFF
DNA: TGTGCCACCAGCAGAGATCAAGAAGCGGGAGTCGGCCATGAGCAGTTCTTC

J: TRBJ1-1
V: TRBV7-3
D: NA
size: few
CDR3: CASSLTWGTEAFF
DNA: TGTGCCAGCAGCCTGACTTGGGGAACTGAAGCTTTCTTT

J: TRBJ2-5
V: TRBV11-1
D: NA
size: NA
CDR3: CARNSPPEVRKDFQETQYF
DNA: TGTGCCAGGAACTCGCCCCCGGAGGTCAGGAAGGACTTCCAAGAGACCCAGTACTTC

J: TRBJ1-5
V: TRBV4-2
D: TRBD1
size: many
CDR3: CASSQDSGQGGQPQHF
DNA: TGTGCCAGCAGCCAAGATTCGGGACAGGGAGGTCAGCCCCAGCATTTT

J: TRBJ2-5
V: TRBV4-1
D: NA
size: NA
CDR3: CTSSQTLQETQYF
DNA: TGTACCAGCAGCCAAACCCTTCAAGAGACCCAGTACTTC

J: TRBJ2-1
V: TRBV7-2
D: NA
size: many
CDR3: CASSLRGALASYGSYNEQFF
DNA: TGTGCCAGCAGCTTAAGGGGGGCCCTAGCGTCCTACGGCTCCTACAATGAGCAGTTCTTC

J: TRBJ2-3
V: TRBV30
D: TRBD2
size: NA
CDR3: CVWSRLAGDTQYF
DNA: TGTGTCTGGAGTCGGCTAGCGGGAGATACGCAGTATTTT

J: TRBJ1-5
V: TRBV11-2
D: NA
size: NA
CDR3: CASSLGLGPDTQHF
DNA: TGTGCCAGCAGCTTAGGATTGGGGCCAGATACGCAGCATTTT

J: TRBJ2-7
V: TRBV5-5
D: NA
size: many
CDR3: CASSLTGKAYEQYF
DNA: TGTGCCAGCAGCTTGACCGGTAAAGCGTACGAGCAGTACTTC

J: TRBJ2-1
V: TRBV12-3/TRBV12-4
D: TRBD2
size: many
CDR3: CASSQREFGNEQFF
DNA: TGTGCCAGCAGTCAGCGGGAGTTCGGGAATGAGCAGTTCTTC

J: TRBJ2-1
V: TRBV12-3/TRBV12-4
D: NA
size: many
CDR3: CASSFFWATTSNEQFF
DNA: TGTGCCAGCAGTTTCTTTTGGGCCACAACCTCCAATGAGCAGTTCTTC

J: TRBJ2-3
V: TRBV29-1
D: NA
size: NA
CDR3: CGVEANSGTDEQYF
DNA: TGCGGCGTTGAAGCTAATTCCGGCACAGATGAGCAGTATTTT

J: TRBJ2-7
V: TRBV29-1
D: NA
size: many
CDR3: CSVERTVPGEQYF
DNA: TGCAGCGTTGAGCGGACAGTCCCGGGGGAGCAGTACTTC

J: TRBJ1-4
V: TRBV12-3/TRBV12-4
D: TRBD1
size: NA
CDR3: CTSSLTGCSATNEKLFF
DNA: TGTACCAGCAGTCTGACAGGGTGCTCCGCAACTAATGAAAAACTGTTTTTT

J: TRBJ2-1
V: TRBV10-2
D: NA
size: NA
CDR3: CATMNRQDEQFF
DNA: TGCGCCACCATGAACAGGCAGGATGAGCAGTTCTTC

J: TRBJ2-2
V: TRBV6-2/TRBV6-3
D: NA
size: once
CDR3: CASNYARRLNTGELFF
DNA: TGTGCCAGCAATTATGCGCGGCGGCTGAATACCGGGGAGCTGTTTTTT

J: TRBJ2-1
V: TRBV29-1
D: NA
size: NA
CDR3: CSVATYNEQFF
DNA: TGCAGCGTTGCAACCTACAATGAGCAGTTCTTC

J: TRBJ1-1
V: TRBV7-8
D: NA
size: NA
CDR3: CASSPQGCDTETFF
DNA: TGTGCCAGCAGTCCACAGGGTTGTGACACTGAAACTTTCTTT

J: TRBJ2-7
V: TRBV5-1
D: NA
size: NA
CDR3: CASSPRRGSYEQYF
DNA: TGCGCCAGCAGCCCGCGTAGGGGGAGCTACGAGCAGTACTTC

J: TRBJ2-2
V: TRBV5-5
D: NA
size: many
CDR3: CASSLVRVPSSIDTGELFF
DNA: TGTGCCAGCAGCTTGGTCAGGGTCCCATCTTCCATCGACACCGGGGAGCTGTTTTTT

J: TRBJ2-1
V: TRBV12-3/TRBV12-4
D: NA
size: NA
CDR3: CGSSTPSESYNEQFF
DNA: TGTGGCAGCAGTACGCCCTCGGAGTCCTACAATGAGCAGTTCTTC

J: TRBJ2-1
V: TRBV28
D: NA
size: NA
CDR3: CASAYRRNEQFF
DNA: TGTGCCAGCGCCTACAGGCGAAATGAGCAGTTCTTC

J: TRBJ2-3
V: TRBV11-3
D: NA
size: NA
CDR3: CASSSGGGDSDTQYF
DNA: TGTGCCAGCAGTTCCGGTGGAGGAGACTCAGATACGCAGTATTTT

J: TRBJ1-2
V: TRBV4-1
D: TRBD1
size: NA
CDR3: CANSLVTGDGYTF
DNA: TGCGCCAACAGCCTAGTAACAGGGGACGGCTACACCTTC